The clone carrying this TCR beta chain was counted only a few times. Antigen specificity is unknown. The germline gives CDR1 SEHNR, CDR2 FQNEAQ (reference sequence). The ends lost 5 bases at V and 7 bases at J; junction bases unmatched: 9. The CDR3 has 15 residues. This record belongs to a study of HIV-infected patients and healthy controls. The overall study: By the second bleed, viral load was undetectable in about 65% of the 16 patients. Study outcomes and limitations: HIV-infected repertoires had significantly higher mean Gini indices than controls, possibly reflecting oligoclonality. Unequal distinct sequence numbers between patients and controls complicated comparisons. During therapy, HIV-associated CDR3s fell significantly in frequency, while CMV-associated CDR3s did not change significantly.

Alpha and beta constant-region primers primed reverse transcription of around 500 ng RNA. Separate chain-specific third strand synthesis with multiplexing indices produced the alpha and beta libraries. A single record per CDR3 protein comes from TCRdb applying MiXCR to the 5' RACE reads. This sample has about 9,600 distinct CDR3 sequences, with roughly 7.3% found just once. Whole blood was used without fractionation, so all unsorted peripheral T cells were included. This sequence originates from an adult with HIV infection. The sample was blood, taken before antiretroviral therapy. The chain combines TRBV7-9 with TRBJ1-4, with 8 bases that match TRBD1. CDR3 bases: TGTGCCAGCAGCGATAAACAGGGGGTATTTGAAAAACTGTTTTTT. It codes for CASSDKQGVFEKLFF.